A single sample gave rise to the 32 T cell receptor beta chains below, sequenced in a study of blood T cell repertoires in COVID-19. The method was immunoSEQ multiplex PCR; TCRdb's version includes in-frame clones alone and lacks a portion of them. The sample lists 200,000 or so clones; 89% were seen once. Sequencing input: peripheral blood. The receptors stem from a man aged 60 to 75 who had recovered from COVID-19.

The chain employs TRBV5-6 and TRBJ1-5; 10 bases map to TRBD1. The CDR3 consists of 14 residues. The V gene's germline CDR1 is SGHDT and CDR2 YYEEEE. V gave up 4 bases and J gave up 4 bases; unmatched junction bases: 2. CDR3 DNA: TGTGCCAGCAGCGGGGGACAGGGGAATCAGCCCCAGCATTTT. Encoded protein: CASSGGQGNQPQHF.

V is TRBV7-8 and J is TRBJ2-4; 10 bases map to TRBD1. V lost 5 bases, J lost 3 bases, and 16 bases stayed unmatched. Per the germline V gene, CDR1 is SGHVS and CDR2 is FQNEAQ. CDR3 length: 19 residues. The CDR3 DNA follows: TGTGCCAGCAGCGCAATGACGGGACAGGGGTTCAGGGGCAAAAACATTCAGTACTTC. Its protein product is CASSAMTGQGFRGKNIQYF. Complete variable domain (other parts from reference TRBV7-8 and TRBJ2-4): GAGVSQSPRYKVAKRGQDVALRCDPISGHVSLFWYQQALGQGPEFLTYFQNEAQLDKSGLPSDRFFAERPEGSVSTLKIQRTQQEDSAVYLCASSAMTGQGFRGKNIQYFGAGTRLSVL.

This clone has just a few counts. This chain connects TRBV9 to TRBJ2-1; D is perhaps TRBD1 (6 bases). Trimming stripped 3 bases from V and 8 bases from J, with 18 bases between. Germline V lookup: CDR1 SGDLS, CDR2 YYNGEE. The CDR3 extends over 15 amino acids. CDR3: CASSEQGSPVDEQFF. For the CDR3, the DNA is TGTGCCAGCAGCGAACAGGGTAGTCCCGTCGATGAGCAGTTCTTC.

The chain uses TRBV4-2 and TRBJ1-1, with no clear D. The V end was cut by 0 bases, the J end by 1 base, with 6 bases between. CDR1 LGHNA and CDR2 YNFKEQ come from the germline V gene. This CDR3 region has 14 residues. The CDR3 nucleotides are TGTGCCAGCAGCCAAGATTCAGGGAACACTGAAGCTTTCTTT. It is translated as CASSQDSGNTEAFF.

The V gene is TRBV19, the J gene TRBJ1-5; 7 bases map to TRBD1. The CDR3 is 13 residues long. Germline assignment: CDR1 LNHDA and CDR2 SQIVND (reference sequence). After removal of 6 bases from V and 4 bases from J, the junction contained 3 bases not matched to a gene. The CDR3 coding sequence is TGTGCCAGTAGGACAGGGTTGAATCAGCCCCAGCATTTT. It is translated as CASRTGLNQPQHF.

The gene calls are TRBV7-2 and TRBJ2-7, with D perhaps matching TRBD1 (6 bases). Germline CDR1 and CDR2: SGHTA and FQGNSA. CDR3 size: 15 residues. The ends were cut back, 4 bases at V and 4 bases at J, with 17 bases in the middle. The CDR3 region has the DNA TGTGCCAGCAGCTCCGCTGGCAGGGGACCTTACGAGCAGTACTTC. Translation gives CASSSAGRGPYEQYF.

In its sample, this clone was seen a few times. The genes are TRBV14 and TRBJ1-4, with a weak D call TRBD1 (6 bases). The CDR3 has 19 amino acids. Germline CDR1 and CDR2: SGHDN and FVKESK. Trimming pared 5 bases from V and 2 bases from J, leaving 24 bases between. CDR3 DNA: TGTGCCAGCAGCTCCCGGTGGGGAGGGGGATTGGCTACTAATGAAAAACTGTTTTTT. The encoded protein is CASSSRWGGGLATNEKLFF.

This clone was picked up a small number of times. This chain joins TRBV5-6 and TRBJ2-1; 11 bases agree with TRBD2. Germline V gives CDR1 SGHDT, CDR2 YYEEEE. Trimming took 7 bases from V and 8 from J; bases not matched to a gene: 5. The length of the CDR3 is 13 residues. CDR3 DNA: TGTGCCAGCGGCCTACTAGCGGGAGATGAGCAGTTCTTC. This translates into CASGLLAGDEQFF.

This chain connects TRBV7-9 to TRBJ1-6, with no clear D. Germline values: CDR1 SEHNR, CDR2 FQNEAQ (reference sequence). The CDR3 is 15 residues long. Between the trimmed V and J ends, which lost 1 base and 10 bases, there was a span of 14 bases. The CDR3 region has the DNA TGTGCCAGCAGCTTAGGTTCTAGGGAGAGATCACCCCTCCACTTT. Its translation is CASSLGSRERSPLHF.

This chain uses TRBV5-1 with TRBJ2-2; maybe TRBD1 (6 bases). This CDR3 has 15 amino acids. Looked up from germline, CDR1 is SGHRS and CDR2 is YFSETQ. Trimming removed 4 bases from V and 8 bases from J, with 18 bases in between. CDR3 in DNA: TGCGCCAGCAGCGTTACCGGGACACAGGCAGGGGAGCTGTTTTTT. Protein: CASSVTGTQAGELFF. The variable domain in full, with the rest retrieved from reference TRBV5-1 and TRBJ2-2, is KAGVTQTPRYLIKTRGQQVTLSCSPISGHRSVSWYQQTPGQGLQFLFEYFSETQRNKGNFPGRFSGRQFSNSRSEMNVSTLELGDSALYLCASSVTGTQAGELFFGEGSRLTVL.

The V call is TRBV4-1, the J call TRBJ2-7; tentative D call: TRBD1 (5 bases). This CDR3 has 14 amino acids. V was pared by 3 bases and J by 5 bases, with 14 bases between. Looked up from germline, CDR1 is MGHRA and CDR2 is YSYEKL. This CDR3 is CASSHEGAFDEQYF. The CDR3, as DNA: TGCGCCAGCAGCCACGAAGGGGCGTTCGACGAGCAGTACTTC.

The V gene is TRBV10-3, the J gene TRBJ1-6, with a tentative D call TRBD1 (5 bases). This CDR3 region has 17 residues. V was cut by 6 bases and J by 1 base, with 16 bases left in between. Germline CDR1 is ENHRY and CDR2 is SYGVKD. This chain's CDR3 is CAISLRGGISYNSPLHF. Here the CDR3 DNA reads TGTGCCATCAGCCTACGGGGGGGTATATCCTATAATTCACCCCTCCACTTT.

J is TRBJ2-7 and V is TRBV6-6; 9 nucleotides align to TRBD1. The germline CDR1 and CDR2 sequences are MNHNY and SVGAGI (reference sequence). The CDR3 length is 14 residues. V shed 6 bases and J 5 bases; nucleotides not matched to a gene: 8. CDR3 protein: CASSPGQGRNEQYF. DNA of the CDR3: TGTGCCAGCAGCCCCGGACAGGGGAGGAACGAGCAGTACTTC.

The V call is TRBV3-1 (or the pseudogene TRBV3-2), the J call TRBJ2-7, with 12 bases identical to TRBD2. V dropped 3 bases and J dropped 6; count of bases not matched to a gene: 15. The length of the CDR3 is 18 residues. Germline lookup yields CDR1 LGHDT and CDR2 YNNKEL (reference sequence). CDR3 residues: CASSQGASGRARLGEQYF. The CDR3 DNA reads TGTGCCAGCAGCCAGGGGGCTAGCGGGAGGGCCAGGCTAGGCGAGCAGTACTTC.

The CDR3 nucleotides are TGCGCCAGCAGCTCAACCCGGGACAGAGAGACCCAGTACTTC. This sequence encodes CASSSTRDRETQYF. The J gene is TRBJ2-5, the V gene TRBV5-1; 7 bases are a match to TRBD1. V lost 3 bases to trimming and J lost 4 bases; unmatched junction nucleotides: 6. This CDR3 has 14 residues. Germline loops: CDR1 SGHRS, CDR2 YFSETQ.

The rearrangement joins TRBV2 to TRBJ2-3; 7 positions agree with TRBD2. Germline lookup yields CDR1 SNHLY and CDR2 FYNNEI. The CDR3 loop spans 13 amino acids. V lost 6 bases, J lost 2 bases, and 2 bases stayed unmatched. The CDR3 coding sequence is TGTGCCAGCAGGCGGGAGACCACAGATACGCAGTATTTT. It is translated as CASRRETTDTQYF.

The chain has TRBV4-3 and TRBJ2-7; D is possibly TRBD1 (6 bases). CDR1 is LGHNA, CDR2 YSLEER, per germline. CDR3 length equals 14 residues. V dropped 4 bases and J dropped 2 bases, with 12 bases sitting between them. CDR3 amino acids: CASSRNTGPYEQYF. The CDR3 nucleotides are TGCGCCAGCAGCCGTAATACAGGGCCCTACGAGCAGTACTTC.

The chain carries TRBV11-1 and TRBJ2-1, with D possibly matching TRBD2 (5 bases). V lost 3 bases and J 6 bases, leaving 9 bases between the germline ends. The CDR3 has 13 residues. Germline V gene data show CDR1 as SGHAT and CDR2 as FQDESV (reference sequence). DNA for the CDR3: TGTGCCAGCAGCTTCGAGGGTGGCAATGAGCAGTTCTTC. It specifies CASSFEGGNEQFF.

The CDR3 spells CASSPSGRAYNEQFF. The DNA of the CDR3 is TGTGCCAGTAGCCCAAGCGGGAGGGCCTACAATGAGCAGTTCTTC. This chain links TRBV19 with TRBJ2-1, with TRBD2 identical over 10 bases. Trimming removed 6 bases from V and 2 bases from J; junction bases left unmatched: 4. From germline, CDR1 is LNHDA and CDR2 SQIVND (reference sequence). The length of the CDR3 is 15 residues. The full variable domain, its missing parts supplied by reference TRBV19 and TRBJ2-1, is DGGITQSPKYLFRKEGQNVTLSCEQNLNHDAMYWYRQDPGQGLRLIYYSQIVNDFQKGDIAEGYSVSREKKESFPLTVTSAQKNPTAFYLCASSPSGRAYNEQFFGPGTRLTVL.

The genes are TRBV6-6 and TRBJ2-7, with 10 bases lining up with TRBD1. This CDR3 is built from 16 residues. CDR1 is MNHNY and CDR2 is SVGAGI in the germline V gene (reference sequence). Trimming removed 0 bases from V and 2 bases from J; junction bases left unmatched: 4. The CDR3 sequence is CASSYSSGTGAYEQYF. DNA of the CDR3: TGTGCCAGCAGTTACTCGAGCGGGACAGGGGCCTACGAGCAGTACTTC.

This CDR3 is CASSSGGGYGYTF. For the CDR3, the DNA is TGTGCCAGCAGCTCTGGGGGGGGTTATGGCTACACCTTC. V gene TRBV7-2 combines with J gene TRBJ1-2; TRBD1 might be the D (5 bases). In germline, CDR1 is SGHTA, CDR2 FQGNSA. V was shortened by 4 bases and J by 5 bases, with 11 bases between the two germline ends. The length of the CDR3 is 13 residues. Full variable domain (remainder filled in from reference TRBV7-2 and TRBJ1-2): GAGVSQSPSNKVTEKGKDVELRCDPISGHTALYWYRQSLGQGLEFLIYFQGNSAPDKSGLPSDRFSAERTGGSVSTLTIQRTQQEDSAVYLCASSSGGGYGYTFGSGTRLTVV.

The chain has TRBV5-6 and TRBJ1-4; no reliable D call. V lost 2 bases and J lost 5, with 7 bases in between. Germline assignment: CDR1 SGHDT and CDR2 YYEEEE. The CDR3 runs to 13 residues. The CDR3 region is CASSLGENEKLFF. The CDR3 DNA reads TGTGCCAGCAGCTTAGGAGAGAATGAAAAACTGTTTTTT.

This clone turned up a few times. The chain carries TRBV2 and TRBJ1-2; 9 nucleotides align to TRBD1. This CDR3 has 14 amino acids. After removal of 6 bases from V and 5 bases from J, the junction contained 7 bases not matched to a gene. Germline V gene data show CDR1 as SNHLY and CDR2 as FYNNEI. Here the CDR3 reads CASSRDRVGYGYTF. The CDR3 DNA is TGTGCCAGCAGCCGGGACAGGGTTGGGTATGGCTACACCTTC.

V usage is TRBV23-1 and J usage is TRBJ2-3; tentative D call: TRBD2 (5 bases). TRBV23-1 is classed as an ORF, of uncertain function. The ends were cut back, 0 bases at V and 0 bases at J, with 10 bases in the middle. CDR3 size: 16 residues. The CDR3: CASSQSSGNSTDTQYF. CDR3 DNA sequence: TGCGCCAGCAGTCAATCGTCGGGGAATAGCACAGATACGCAGTATTTT.

The J gene is TRBJ2-7, the V gene TRBV5-1; TRBD2 might be the D (8 bases). V was pared by 4 bases and J by 7 bases, with 18 bases between. This CDR3 is 14 amino acids long. From germline, CDR1 is SGHRS and CDR2 YFSETQ. CDR3 in DNA: TGCGCCAGCAGCCTTCGGGAGGGGGCTGGGGAGCAGTACTTC. Protein sequence: CASSLREGAGEQYF.

V usage is TRBV15 and J usage is TRBJ2-2, with D tentatively TRBD2 (6 bases). CDR3 length: 16 amino acids. Trimming removed 1 base at V and 1 base at J, with 10 bases between. Germline lookup yields CDR1 LNHNV and CDR2 YYDKDF (reference sequence). DNA for the CDR3: TGTGCCACCAGCAGAGGGAACGGGAGGAACACCGGGGAGCTGTTTTTT. As protein: CATSRGNGRNTGELFF.

The chain uses TRBV7-2 and TRBJ2-1; 9 bases align to TRBD1. The germline V gene encodes CDR1 SGHTA and CDR2 FQGNSA. There are 15 residues in the CDR3. V shed 5 bases, J shed 10 bases, and the junction held 12 bases outside the gene matches. In nucleotides, the CDR3 is TGTGCCAGCAGCCCGCCGGGACAGGGTCTAGCGGAGCAGTTCTTC. Amino acids: CASSPPGQGLAEQFF.

The J gene is TRBJ1-6, the V gene TRBV20-1; the D gene is possibly TRBD1 (6 bases). The CDR3 is 14 residues long. Germline CDR1 reads DFQATT; CDR2 reads SNEGSKA (reference sequence). V lost 3 bases to trimming and J lost 5 bases, with 11 bases between them. Written as DNA, the CDR3 is TGCAGTGCTAGTTCAGGGGCGAATAATTCACCCCTCCACTTT. Protein: CSASSGANNSPLHF.

DNA for the CDR3: TGTGCCAGCAGTCCCAGCGGGAGGGCCACAGATACGCAGTATTTT. Protein product: CASSPSGRATDTQYF. The genes are TRBV28 and TRBJ2-3, with 10 bases fitting TRBD2. This CDR3 contains 15 residues. The trim removed 5 bases at V and 2 bases at J, leaving 4 bases unmatched. Germline loops: CDR1 MDHEN, CDR2 SYDVKM.

The gene calls are TRBV7-8 and TRBJ2-3, with D perhaps TRBD2 (6 bases). The germline gives CDR1 SGHVS, CDR2 FQNEAQ. Trimming removed 5 bases from V and 2 bases from J, with 14 bases in between. CDR3 length: 15 residues. The CDR3: CASSRGGPVTDTQYF. Here the CDR3 DNA reads TGTGCCAGCAGCCGAGGAGGGCCGGTCACAGATACGCAGTATTTT.

The chain joins TRBV6-5 to TRBJ1-5; a weak D match, TRBD1 (5 bases). This CDR3 has 14 amino acids. V dropped 2 bases and J dropped 9 bases, with 14 bases sitting between them. CDR1 is MNHEY and CDR2 is SVGAGI in the germline V gene. CDR3 nucleotide sequence: TGTGCCAGCAGTTACGGCCCCTCCCAGGGGCCCCAGCATTTT. Its translation is CASSYGPSQGPQHF.

The chain combines TRBV19 with TRBJ2-1, with 10 bases aligning to TRBD2. Trimming at V came to 5 bases and at J to 10 bases, leaving 11 bases not matched to a gene. The CDR3 extends over 15 amino acids. CDR1 and CDR2 (germline): LNHDA, SQIVND (reference sequence). CDR3 coding DNA: TGTGCCAGTAGTGGGGGGTTAGCGGGAGGTCACGAGCAGTTCTTC. Amino acid sequence: CASSGGLAGGHEQFF.